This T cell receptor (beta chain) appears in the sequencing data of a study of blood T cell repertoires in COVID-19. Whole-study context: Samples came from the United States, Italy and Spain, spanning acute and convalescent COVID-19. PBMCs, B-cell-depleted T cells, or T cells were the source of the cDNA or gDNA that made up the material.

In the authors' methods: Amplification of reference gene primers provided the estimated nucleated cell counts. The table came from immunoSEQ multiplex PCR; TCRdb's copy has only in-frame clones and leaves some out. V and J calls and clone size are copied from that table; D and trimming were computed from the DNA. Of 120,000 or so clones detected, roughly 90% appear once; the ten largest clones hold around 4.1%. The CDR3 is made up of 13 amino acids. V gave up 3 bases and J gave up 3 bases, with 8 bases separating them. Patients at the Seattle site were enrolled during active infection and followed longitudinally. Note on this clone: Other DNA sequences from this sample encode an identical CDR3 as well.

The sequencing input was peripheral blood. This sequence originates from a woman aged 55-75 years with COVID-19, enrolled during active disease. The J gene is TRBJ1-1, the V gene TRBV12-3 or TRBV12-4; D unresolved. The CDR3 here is CASSFSGDTEAFF. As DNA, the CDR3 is TGTGCCAGCAGTTTTTCCGGAGACACTGAAGCTTTCTTT.